These 18 T cell receptor beta chains were all obtained from the same sample, sequenced in a study of somatic mutations in cytotoxic T cells in rheumatoid arthritis. Libraries were prepared by immunoSEQ multiplex PCR; TCRdb keeps only in-frame clonotypes and omits some of them. The sample holds 18,000 or so clones, 74% seen once. Sequencing was performed on CD8+ T cells sorted from blood. The receptors were sampled from a man between 60 and 75 years old in good health.

The chain couples TRBV11-2 to TRBJ2-3; D not certain. Germline V lookup: CDR1 SGHAT, CDR2 FQNNGV. The CDR3 extends over 15 amino acids. Trimming took off 5 bases at V and 0 bases at J, with 12 bases between the two ends. CDR3 sequence reads: CASSPRLVSTDTQYF. The CDR3 bases are TGTGCCAGCAGCCCCCGGTTAGTCAGCACAGATACGCAGTATTTT.

The V gene is TRBV7-9, the J gene TRBJ2-7, with 7 positions matching TRBD2. The CDR3 sequence is 16 residues long. Germline assignment: CDR1 SEHNR and CDR2 FQNEAQ (reference sequence). V lost 6 bases and J lost 5; bases outside the gene matches: 16. The CDR3 nucleotides read TGTGCCAGCAGGGACCCTCTAGCGGATGCTGGCAACGAGCAGTACTTC. It specifies CASRDPLADAGNEQYF.

This clone was observed a few times. The V call is TRBV4-1, the J call TRBJ2-7; D perhaps matches TRBD1 (5 bases). CDR3 size: 15 residues. Trimming pared 1 base from V and 6 bases from J, leaving 16 bases between. Germline CDR1 MGHRA, CDR2 YSYEKL. The CDR3 bases are TGCGCCAGCAGCCAAGTAAACTCAGGGATCGCCGAGCAGTACTTC. Amino acid sequence: CASSQVNSGIAEQYF.

The chain recombines TRBV6-5 with TRBJ1-3, with a possible D match to TRBD1 (5 bases). Germline lookup yields CDR1 MNHEY and CDR2 SVGAGI. Trimming took 7 bases from V and 0 from J, leaving 10 bases between them. The CDR3 totals 14 residues. For the CDR3, the DNA is TGTGCCAGCACTACAGGCGACTCTGGAAACACCATATATTTT. Translated: CASTTGDSGNTIYF.

The chain joins TRBV19 to TRBJ2-1; 9 nucleotides agree with TRBD2. This CDR3 has 15 amino acids. Trimming removed 3 bases from V and 4 bases from J; junction bases left unmatched: 4. Germline-derived CDR1 and CDR2 are LNHDA and SQIVND (reference sequence). CDR3 nucleotide sequence: TGTGCCAGTAGTATTGCGGGAGGGCCTTACAATGAGCAGTTCTTC. Amino acid sequence: CASSIAGGPYNEQFF.

This clone was seen a handful of times. The chain is built from TRBV29-1 and TRBJ2-7; TRBD1 matches at 10 bases. Germline CDR1 is SQVTM and CDR2 is ANQGSEA. Germline trimming cut 0 bases from V and 7 bases from J; bases unmatched to any gene: 15. CDR3 length equals 17 residues. Written as DNA, the CDR3 is TGCAGCGTTGAAGAAAAGGTGAAGGGGACAGGGGCAGGGGAGCAGTACTTC. It is translated as CSVEEKVKGTGAGEQYF.

The chain links TRBV5-1 to TRBJ1-6; 9 bases agree with TRBD1. The V gene's germline CDR1 is SGHRS and CDR2 YFSETQ. V was pared by 0 bases and J by 5 bases, with 0 bases of the junction left unmatched. The CDR3 spans 15 residues. The CDR3 sequence is CASSLGDRDNSPLHF. The CDR3 bases are TGCGCCAGCAGCTTGGGGGACAGGGATAATTCACCCCTCCACTTT.

The rearrangement joins TRBV6-1 to TRBJ1-1; 11 bases agree with TRBD1. This CDR3 is built from 16 residues. CDR1 is MNHNS, CDR2 SASEGT, per germline. The ends lost 3 bases at V and 8 bases at J; junction bases unmatched: 11. The CDR3 coding sequence is TGTGCCAGCAGTGAGGACAGGGGGCGCCGTATTAGGGAAGCTTTCTTT. Its protein is CASSEDRGRRIREAFF.

J is TRBJ1-2 and V is TRBV7-9, with D unresolved. V lost 8 bases to trimming and J lost 8 bases, with 15 bases between them. The germline gives CDR1 SEHNR, CDR2 FQNEAQ (reference sequence). The CDR3 is 12 amino acids. CDR3 sequence (DNA): TGTGCCAGCTCGGACCGTTGGGAGGGCTACACCTTC. Its protein is CASSDRWEGYTF.

The rearrangement uses TRBV14 and TRBJ2-1; 7 bases fit TRBD2. Looked up from germline, CDR1 is SGHDN and CDR2 is FVKESK. V was pared by 1 base and J by 6 bases, with 9 bases of the junction left unmatched. The CDR3 has 16 amino acids. The CDR3 sequence is CASSQGLSSGRNEQFF. In DNA, the CDR3 is TGTGCCAGCAGCCAAGGTTTGTCTAGCGGACGCAATGAGCAGTTCTTC. The variable domain in full, with the rest retrieved from reference TRBV14 and TRBJ2-1, is EAGVTQFPSHSVIEKGQTVTLRCDPISGHDNLYWYRRVMGKEIKFLLHFVKESKQDESGMPNNRFLAERTGGTYSTLKVQPAELEDSGVYFCASSQGLSSGRNEQFFGPGTRLTVL.

V usage is TRBV27 and J usage is TRBJ2-2, with 10 positions matching TRBD1. Unmatched junction bases numbered 1, after V lost 8 bases and J lost 4 bases. Per germline, CDR1 MNHEY and CDR2 SMNVEV (reference sequence). The CDR3 runs 13 residues. DNA of the CDR3: TGTGCCAGCCGGACAGGGGGCACCGGGGAGCTGTTTTTT. It specifies CASRTGGTGELFF.

V gene TRBV4-1 combines with J gene TRBJ2-1; D may be TRBD2 (6 bases). The CDR3 covers 16 residues. V was clipped by 2 bases and J by 4 bases, with 15 bases between them. CDR1 MGHRA and CDR2 YSYEKL come from the germline V gene. The CDR3 is CASSQTSDSGYNEQFF. Here the CDR3 DNA reads TGCGCCAGCAGCCAAACCTCTGATAGCGGATACAATGAGCAGTTCTTC.

The rearrangement joins TRBV29-1 to TRBJ2-5; TRBD2 agrees at 14 bases. The CDR3 contains 18 residues. Trimming removed 0 bases from V and 1 base from J; junction bases left unmatched: 7. CDR1 is SQVTM and CDR2 is ANQGSEA in the germline V gene. The CDR3 nucleotides are TGCAGCGTTGAAGATGTGACTAGCGGGAGGGCGCCCCAAGAGACCCAGTACTTC. Its protein product is CSVEDVTSGRAPQETQYF.

The chain recombines TRBV27 with TRBJ1-1; a possible D gene is TRBD1 (6 bases). Per the germline V gene, CDR1 is MNHEY and CDR2 is SMNVEV (reference sequence). The CDR3 is 14 residues long. The V and J ends lost 5 bases and 1 base respectively, with 11 bases between them. CDR3 amino acids: CASSRQDRNTEAFF. The CDR3 nucleotides are TGTGCCAGCAGTCGTCAGGACAGGAACACTGAAGCTTTCTTT.

This clone came up once. J is TRBJ2-3 and V is TRBV9, with TRBD2 identical over 12 bases. This CDR3 comprises 14 residues. The germline V gene encodes CDR1 SGDLS and CDR2 YYNGEE. V lost 0 bases and J lost 8; bases outside the gene matches: 1. CDR3 coding DNA: TGTGCCAGCAGCGTAGAACTAGCGGGAGGTACGCAGTATTTT. This gives the protein CASSVELAGGTQYF.

This clone was seen once. The J gene is TRBJ1-5, the V gene TRBV28; TRBD1 agrees at 7 bases. V shed 2 bases and J 5 bases; nucleotides not matched to a gene: 3. The CDR3 runs 14 residues. The germline CDR1 and CDR2 sequences are MDHEN and SYDVKM. This CDR3 is CASSLQGGDQPQHF. The CDR3 nucleotides read TGTGCCAGCAGTTTACAGGGGGGAGATCAGCCCCAGCATTTT.

The chain carries TRBV29-1 and TRBJ1-1; 9 bases line up with TRBD1. Trimming took 4 bases from V and 5 from J; bases not matched to a gene: 5. This CDR3 is built from 13 residues. CDR1 and CDR2 from the germline V gene are SQVTM and ANQGSEA. The CDR3 DNA follows: TGCAGCGTTGTGACAGGGGGGGGAACTGAAGCTTTCTTT. Translating it yields CSVVTGGGTEAFF.

The J gene is TRBJ1-2, the V gene TRBV29-1, with D tentatively TRBD1 (5 bases). Germline CDR1 SQVTM, CDR2 ANQGSEA. V dropped 7 bases and J dropped 8 bases, with 20 bases sitting between them. The CDR3 has 13 residues. CDR3 in DNA: TGCAGCGACGTCAAAAGGGGCAAGCTCGGCTACACCTTC. Translation gives CSDVKRGKLGYTF.